The sequence of this T cell receptor (beta chain) was determined in a study of blood T cell repertoires in COVID-19. The germline CDR1 and CDR2 sequences are LNHDA and SQIVND (reference sequence). Trimming pared 1 base from V and 3 bases from J, leaving 7 bases between. This CDR3 has 13 amino acids. The protocol was immunoSEQ multiplex PCR, while the TCRdb copy is restricted to in-frame clones and leaves out a portion. The sample contains around 320,000 clones, 85% of which appear only once. The TCR comes from a human donor in a cohort sampled during active COVID-19. Input material: peripheral blood. The chain employs TRBV19 and TRBJ2-7; perhaps TRBD2 as D (5 bases). CDR3 region: CASSIAGNYEQYF. The CDR3 DNA is TGTGCCAGTAGTATAGCGGGGAACTACGAGCAGTACTTC.